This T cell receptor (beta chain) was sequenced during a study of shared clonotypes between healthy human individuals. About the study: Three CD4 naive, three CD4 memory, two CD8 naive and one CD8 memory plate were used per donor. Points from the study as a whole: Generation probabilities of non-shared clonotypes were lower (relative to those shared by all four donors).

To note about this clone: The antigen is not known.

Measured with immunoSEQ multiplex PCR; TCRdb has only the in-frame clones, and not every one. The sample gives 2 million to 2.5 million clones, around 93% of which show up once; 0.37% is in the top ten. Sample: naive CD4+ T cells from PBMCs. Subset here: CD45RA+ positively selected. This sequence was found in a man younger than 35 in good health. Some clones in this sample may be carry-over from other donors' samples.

The CDR3 protein is CASSVGTSGSAELFF. CDR3 sequence (DNA): TGTGCCAGCAGCGTAGGTACTAGCGGGAGTGCGGAACTGTTTTTT. The chain has TRBV9 and TRBJ2-2; 11 bases agree with TRBD2. The V gene's germline CDR1 is SGDLS and CDR2 YYNGEE. CDR3 length: 15 amino acids. The J segment lost 14 bases and the V segment lost 0 bases, leaving 9 bases of the junction unmatched.